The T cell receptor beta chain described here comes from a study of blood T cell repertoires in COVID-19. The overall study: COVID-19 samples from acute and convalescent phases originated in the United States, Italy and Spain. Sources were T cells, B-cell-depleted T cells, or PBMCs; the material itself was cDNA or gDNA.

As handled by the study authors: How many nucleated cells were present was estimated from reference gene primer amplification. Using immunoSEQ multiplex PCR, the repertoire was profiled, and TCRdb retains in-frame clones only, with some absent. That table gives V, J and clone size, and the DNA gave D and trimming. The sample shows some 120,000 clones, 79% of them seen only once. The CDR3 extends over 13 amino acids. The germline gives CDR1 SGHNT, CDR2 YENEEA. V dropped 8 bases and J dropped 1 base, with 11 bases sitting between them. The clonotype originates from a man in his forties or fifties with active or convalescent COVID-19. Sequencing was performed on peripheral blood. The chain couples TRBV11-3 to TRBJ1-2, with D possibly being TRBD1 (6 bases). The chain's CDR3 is CASQDSFNYGYTF. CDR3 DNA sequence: TGTGCCAGCCAGGACAGTTTTAACTATGGCTACACCTTC.